Included here is one TCR beta chain sequence, with context. Its binding antigen is unknown. No base quality values were provided; no much bigger clone lies one nucleotide off. TCRbeta CDR3 regions were amplified from genomic DNA using the immunoSEQ Assay, a bias-controlled multiplex PCR. On the authors' methods: Nucleated cell counts per sample were estimated from amplification of reference gene primers within the assay. Sequence reads were collapsed and filtered to measure the absolute abundance of every unique TCRbeta CDR3 rearrangement. Productive Simpson clonality was computed per sample as the square root of Simpson's diversity index over productive rearrangements. Not all clones reach the TCRdb copy of this immuneACCESS table, which keeps in-frame sequences only. Checked studies attribute under half of the gap to unresolved V genes and leave the rest unexplained. Clone size and V and J calls were adopted from that table, with D and trimming inferred from the DNA. The sample includes around 82,000 clones, with approximately 85% observed a single time. The ten largest make up roughly 9.3% of the sample.

This record comes from a study of blood T cell repertoires in COVID-19 (TCRdb year 2020). Describing the broader study: Samples from collaborators originated in the United States, Italy and Spain and spanned both the acute and convalescent phases of COVID-19. The repertoires were released in a freely available public database intended as a resource for research on the immune response to SARS-CoV-2. Samples were obtained from the ongoing ImmuneRACE study (first 160 participants) and from some 1,200 subjects provided by 6 global collaborators. The prospective study material was composed of cDNA or gDNA derived from T cells, B-cell-depleted T cells, or PBMCs. Where HLA class I and class II types were available, the types were taken from metadata supplied by the sample provider, not from assay-based typing. Sample metadata almost always included a de-identified subject ID, COVID-19 status, age in years and sex. The dataset comprised deeply sampled blood TCRbeta repertoires from subjects exposed to, actively infected with, or recovered from COVID-19. Results and caveats for the whole study, not just this receptor: The quantity of clinical and demographic metadata differed by source and by participant and was supplied without curation.

The cysteine opens and the phenylalanine closes a CDR3 of 12 amino acids. Of all the DNA, just the CDR3 is kept, 36 bases in frame from base 1. In the germline V gene, CDR1 corresponds to MDHEN and CDR2 to SYDVKM. V lost 5 bases and J lost 7 bases; the stretch between them is 11 bases long. In Seattle, one collaborating source enrolled patients while the infection was active and tracked those patients longitudinally over the course of disease. Collaborating institutions collected whole blood in K2EDTA tubes following their own protocols. For TCRbeta analysis, collaborator samples were shipped as frozen whole blood, as isolated PBMCs, or as DNA extracted from either sample type.

This receptor was identified in a man between 45 and 60 years old with COVID-19, enrolled during active disease. Recombination linked TRBV28 to TRBJ2-5, with TRBD1 as a weak D call on 5 bases. Sequencing used peripheral blood. CDR3 region: CASSGRVATQYF. The DNA is TGTGCCAGCAGTGGCAGGGTGGCGACCCAGTACTTC.